This T cell receptor (beta chain) appears in the sequencing data of a study of cytomegalovirus exposure and HLA in healthy donors. Germline assignment: CDR1 SGHNT and CDR2 YYREEE (reference sequence). Trimming cost V 4 bases and J 5 bases; bases outside gene matches: 5. There are 15 residues in the CDR3. TCRdb's table, derived via immunoSEQ multiplex PCR, lists solely in-frame clones and lacks some. The sample lists roughly 130,000 clones; roughly 87% were seen once. Input material: PBMCs. This chain uses TRBV5-4 with TRBJ2-2; TRBD1 matches at 10 bases. The receptor was isolated from a woman under 30 in good health and CMV-seropositive. CDR3 nucleotide sequence: TGTGCCAGCAGCCTGGGACAGGGGAGTACCGGGGAGCTGTTTTTT. Translated: CASSLGQGSTGELFF. Combining the CDR3 with reference TRBV5-4 and TRBJ2-2 gives the whole variable domain ETGVTQSPTHLIKTRGQQVTLRCSSQSGHNTVSWYQQALGQGPQFIFQYYREEENGRGNFPPRFSGLQFPNYSSELNVNALELDDSALYLCASSLGQGSTGELFFGEGSRLTVL.